This TCR beta chain was sequenced in a study of T cells after somatic rescue of genetic block (dated by TCRdb to 2018 to 2020). Background for the entire study: The study assessed how robust, over the long term, a T-cell system was when the system had developed through somatic rescue of a genetic block in T-cell development.

Library prep was done by the immunoSEQ multiplex PCR assay. This immuneACCESS table, as held by TCRdb, lists in-frame sequences with V and J called but not all clones. Of the missing ones, under half trace to an unresolved V gene in checked studies; the others have no known cause. The sample yields more than 12,000 clones; approximately 71% were counted once. Of the sample, more than 25% falls within the top ten clones. Trimming takes 5 bases from V and 5 bases from J, and the germline ends sit 18 bases apart. CDR1 MNHNY and CDR2 SVGAGI are derived from the germline V gene (reference sequence). From cysteine to phenylalanine, the CDR3 is 15 amino acids long. Only CDR3 DNA remains: 45 bases, in frame from the first base. Comments on this clone: No cognate antigen has been identified for it. One base away there is no much larger clone; base qualities are not given.

The sequence came from a young man. Material for sequencing was peripheral blood mononuclear cells (PBMCs). The chain is assembled from TRBV6-6 and TRBJ1-2; the D gene is perhaps TRBD1, from 6 matching bases. The DNA reads as follows: TGTGCCAGCAGTCGAAGGGCCGGGACAAAATATGGCTACACCTTC. This codes for CASSRRAGTKYGYTF.